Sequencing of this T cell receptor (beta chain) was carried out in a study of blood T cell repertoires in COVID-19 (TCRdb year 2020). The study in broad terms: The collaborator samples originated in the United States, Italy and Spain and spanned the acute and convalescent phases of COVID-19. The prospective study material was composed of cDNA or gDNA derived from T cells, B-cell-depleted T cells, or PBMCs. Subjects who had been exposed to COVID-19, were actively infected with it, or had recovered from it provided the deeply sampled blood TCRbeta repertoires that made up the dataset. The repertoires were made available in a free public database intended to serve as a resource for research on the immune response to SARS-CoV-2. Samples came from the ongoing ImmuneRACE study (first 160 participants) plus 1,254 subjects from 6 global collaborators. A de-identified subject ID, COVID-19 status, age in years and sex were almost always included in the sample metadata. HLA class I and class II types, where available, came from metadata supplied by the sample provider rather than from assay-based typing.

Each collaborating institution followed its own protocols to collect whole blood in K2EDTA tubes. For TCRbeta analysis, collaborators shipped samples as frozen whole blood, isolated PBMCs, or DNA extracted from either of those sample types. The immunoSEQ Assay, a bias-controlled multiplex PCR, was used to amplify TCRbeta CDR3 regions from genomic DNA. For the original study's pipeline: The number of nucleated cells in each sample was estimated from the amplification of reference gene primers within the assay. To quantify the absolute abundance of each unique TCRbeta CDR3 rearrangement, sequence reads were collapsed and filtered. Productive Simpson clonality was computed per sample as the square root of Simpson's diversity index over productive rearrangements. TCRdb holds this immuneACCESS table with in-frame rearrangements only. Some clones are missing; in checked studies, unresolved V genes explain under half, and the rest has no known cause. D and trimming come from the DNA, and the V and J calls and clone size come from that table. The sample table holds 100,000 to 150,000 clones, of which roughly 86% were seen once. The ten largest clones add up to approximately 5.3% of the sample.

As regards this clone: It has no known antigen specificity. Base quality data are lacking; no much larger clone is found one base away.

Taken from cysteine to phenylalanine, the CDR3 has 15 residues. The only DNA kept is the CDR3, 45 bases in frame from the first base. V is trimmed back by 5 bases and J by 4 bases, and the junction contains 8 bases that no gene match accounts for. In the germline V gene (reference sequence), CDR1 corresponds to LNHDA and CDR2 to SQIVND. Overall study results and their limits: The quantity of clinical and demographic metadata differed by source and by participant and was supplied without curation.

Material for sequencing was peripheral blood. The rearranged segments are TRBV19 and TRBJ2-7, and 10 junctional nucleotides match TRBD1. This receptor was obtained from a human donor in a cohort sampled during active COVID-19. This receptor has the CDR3 CASSSTGTGVYEQYF. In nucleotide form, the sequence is TGTGCCAGTAGTTCGACCGGGACAGGGGTGTACGAGCAGTACTTC.